Below, 18 T cell receptor beta chains from the same sample are listed, as sequenced in a study of blood T cell repertoires in COVID-19. The assay was immunoSEQ multiplex PCR, and TCRdb's table has in-frame clones only and misses some. The repertoire holds tens of thousands of clones, with 80% as singletons. The sample comprised peripheral blood. These receptors were obtained from a woman aged 80 or over with acute or convalescent COVID-19.

The gene calls are TRBV3-1 (or the pseudogene TRBV3-2) and TRBJ1-4; D call uncertain. V dropped 2 bases and J dropped 4 bases, with 2 bases sitting between them. Germline V lookup: CDR1 LGHDT, CDR2 YNNKEL (reference sequence). The CDR3 consists of 12 residues. CDR3 bases: TGTGCCAGCAGCCAATATAATGAAAAACTGTTTTTT. Protein product: CASSQYNEKLFF.

The table lists this clone with a few counts. The genes are TRBV5-1 and TRBJ2-5; tentatively, D is TRBD2 (5 bases). The germline V gene encodes CDR1 SGHRS and CDR2 YFSETQ. The CDR3 is 15 residues long. V shed 0 bases and J shed 2 bases, with 11 bases lying between them. CDR3 amino acids: CASSLARADQETQYF. The CDR3 DNA follows: TGCGCCAGCAGCTTGGCCAGAGCGGATCAAGAGACCCAGTACTTC.

The chain links TRBV7-3 to TRBJ2-3; D gene uncertain. V was trimmed by 4 bases and J by 1 base, leaving 6 bases between them. The CDR3 totals 13 residues. The germline CDR1 and CDR2 sequences are SGHTA and FQGTGA. CDR3 sequence (DNA): TGTGCCAGCAGCTCGTCGGGCACAGATACGCAGTATTTT. This gives the protein CASSSSGTDTQYF.

The gene calls are TRBV9 and TRBJ2-1; D is ambiguous. V gave up 4 bases and J gave up 0 bases, with 11 bases separating them. The CDR3 has 15 amino acids. Germline V gene data show CDR1 as SGDLS and CDR2 as YYNGEE. The CDR3 here is CASSPGLSSYNEQFF. CDR3 coding DNA: TGTGCCAGCAGCCCTGGCCTCAGCTCCTACAATGAGCAGTTCTTC. Full variable domain (missing parts from reference TRBV9 and TRBJ2-1): DSGVTQTPKHLITATGQRVTLRCSPRSGDLSVYWYQQSLDQGLQFLIQYYNGEERAKGNILERFSAQQFPDLHSELNLSSLELGDSALYFCASSPGLSSYNEQFFGPGTRLTVL.

V and J are TRBV24-1 and TRBJ1-1, with D unclear. CDR1 KGHDR and CDR2 SFDVKD come from the germline V gene. The germline V and J ends were trimmed by 4 bases and 2 bases, with 10 bases remaining between them. CDR3 length: 14 amino acids. DNA for the CDR3: TGTGCCACCAGTGAGAGCAGGATTAACACTGAAGCTTTCTTT. It encodes CATSESRINTEAFF.

V is TRBV3-1 (or the pseudogene TRBV3-2) and J is TRBJ2-5; the match to TRBD2 covers 8 bases. With V trimmed by 4 bases and J by 5 bases, 12 bases remained unmatched. CDR1 and CDR2 from the germline V gene are LGHDT and YNNKEL (reference sequence). The CDR3 runs 16 residues. The CDR3 sequence is CASSLREGARVETQYF. The CDR3 coding sequence is TGTGCCAGCAGCCTTCGGGAGGGAGCTCGAGTTGAGACCCAGTACTTC.

This clone was counted between two and nine times. The chain carries TRBV7-9 and TRBJ1-3; perhaps TRBD1 as D (5 bases). Trimming cost V 1 base and J 1 base, with 8 bases left between them. The CDR3 covers 15 residues. Germline V lookup: CDR1 SEHNR, CDR2 FQNEAQ (reference sequence). The CDR3 DNA reads TGTGCCAGCAGCTTAGTCCACAGGTCTGGAAACACCATATATTTT. Its protein is CASSLVHRSGNTIYF.

V gene TRBV5-1 combines with J gene TRBJ2-1; TRBD2 agrees at 13 bases. CDR3 length: 17 residues. Germline V lookup: CDR1 SGHRS, CDR2 YFSETQ. Germline trimming cut 5 bases from V and 3 bases from J; bases unmatched to any gene: 8. The CDR3 is CASSYGLAGVDYNEQFF. The DNA of the CDR3 is TGCGCCAGCAGTTACGGACTAGCGGGAGTTGACTACAATGAGCAGTTCTTC.

The CDR3 DNA is TGTGCCAGCAGCCTGACTAGCGGGGAGAAAGAGACCCAGTACTTC. Translation gives CASSLTSGEKETQYF. The J gene is TRBJ2-5, the V gene TRBV7-9; 11 positions agree with TRBD2. CDR1 is SEHNR and CDR2 is FQNEAQ in the germline V gene (reference sequence). Losses at the gene ends were 5 bases for V and 3 bases for J; bases not matched to a gene: 5. CDR3 length equals 15 residues.

J is TRBJ1-4 and V is TRBV7-2, with unresolved D. V dropped 2 bases and J dropped 6 bases, with 10 bases sitting between them. The CDR3 length is 14 residues. Germline lookup yields CDR1 SGHTA and CDR2 FQGNSA. CDR3 in DNA: TGTGCCAGCAGCTTACGACAATGGGATGAAAAACTGTTTTTT. Residues: CASSLRQWDEKLFF. Variable domain in full (rest from reference TRBV7-2 and TRBJ1-4): GAGVSQSPSNKVTEKGKDVELRCDPISGHTALYWYRQSLGQGLEFLIYFQGNSAPDKSGLPSDRFSAERTGGSVSTLTIQRTQQEDSAVYLCASSLRQWDEKLFFGSGTQLSVL.

The gene calls are TRBV7-8 and TRBJ2-5, with D tentatively TRBD2 (6 bases). The germline CDR1 and CDR2 sequences are SGHVS and FQNEAQ. V was shortened by 6 bases and J by 2 bases, with 13 bases between the two germline ends. The CDR3 length is 14 residues. As DNA, the CDR3 is TGTGCCAGCAGGTTGGGGACTGTACAAGAGACCCAGTACTTC. It encodes CASRLGTVQETQYF.

The chain links TRBV7-9 to TRBJ2-1; possible D gene TRBD1, 5 bases. Deletions cut 8 bases from V and 3 bases from J, with 17 bases between. The CDR3 consists of 15 residues. Germline V gene lookup returns CDR1 SEHNR and CDR2 FQNEAQ (reference sequence). The CDR3 DNA reads as TGTGCCAGCCAAAGGGGTGGCCGCAACTACAATGAGCAGTTCTTC. Translation gives CASQRGGRNYNEQFF.

The chain employs TRBV30 and TRBJ2-1; D perhaps matches TRBD2 (6 bases). Germline assignment: CDR1 GTSNPN and CDR2 SVGIG (reference sequence). Between the trimmed V and J ends, which lost 3 bases and 10 bases, there was a span of 22 bases. The CDR3 covers 15 residues. The CDR3 coding sequence is TGTGCCTGGAGGGCGATCGGGACTCCCACGGGGGAGCAGTTCTTC. This gives the protein CAWRAIGTPTGEQFF.

This chain links TRBV20-1 with TRBJ2-7; 7 nucleotides line up with TRBD2. Germline V gives CDR1 DFQATT, CDR2 SNEGSKA (reference sequence). The CDR3 is 14 amino acids. V shed 3 bases and J 2 bases; nucleotides not matched to a gene: 7. CDR3 sequence (DNA): TGCAGTGCTAGTCGGGAGGCCCGGACCTACGAGCAGTACTTC. Its protein is CSASREARTYEQYF.

The rearrangement joins TRBV13 to TRBJ2-1; D is ambiguous. Trimming took off 10 bases at V and 0 bases at J, with 7 bases between the two ends. Germline assignment: CDR1 PRHDT and CDR2 FYEKMQ (reference sequence). CDR3 size: 12 residues. In DNA, the CDR3 is TGTGCCACCCTATCCTCCTACAATGAGCAGTTCTTC. Translation gives CATLSSYNEQFF.

This clone was seen a few times. CDR3 sequence: CAISDRDTGELFF. The CDR3 bases are TGTGCCATCTCGGACAGGGACACCGGGGAGCTGTTTTTT. The chain is built from TRBV6-5 and TRBJ2-2, with 8 positions matching TRBD1. The CDR3 runs to 13 residues. Germline lookup yields CDR1 MNHEY and CDR2 SVGAGI. The V and J ends lost 10 bases and 3 bases, in that order; junction bases with no gene match: 4.

The rearrangement links TRBV9 to TRBJ2-2; D not resolved. V lost 3 bases and J lost 4, with 7 bases in between. From germline, CDR1 is SGDLS and CDR2 YYNGEE. The CDR3 length is 13 residues. The CDR3 DNA sequence: TGTGCCAGCAGCGACAGAACCACCGGGGAGCTGTTTTTT. Amino acids: CASSDRTTGELFF.

V gene TRBV3-1 (or the pseudogene TRBV3-2) combines with J gene TRBJ1-2; 7 bases are shared with TRBD1. The CDR3 has 14 amino acids. Trimming at V came to 2 bases and at J to 4 bases, leaving 4 bases not matched to a gene. The germline V gene has CDR1 LGHDT and CDR2 YNNKEL (reference sequence). The CDR3 DNA reads as TGTGCCAGCAGCCAACTAAGGGACAGCTATGGCTACACCTTC. This encodes CASSQLRDSYGYTF.